The 10 T cell receptor beta chains in this list originate from one sample, sequenced in a study of long-term antiretroviral therapy in people with HIV. Researchers report immunoSEQ v3.0 was run at survey level. Repertoires were generated with immunoSEQ multiplex PCR, while TCRdb's copy carries only in-frame clones and drops some. The sample holds roughly 7,800 clones, approximately 80% seen once. This sample comprised unsorted PBMCs, obtained 0.1 years after starting antiretroviral therapy. The receptor source for this set is a man aged 35-49 years with HIV.

This clone was recorded once. This chain uses TRBV25-1 with TRBJ2-3; 8 bases are a match to TRBD2. The junction had 6 bases not matched to a gene; V was cut back by 2 bases and J by 2 bases. This CDR3 comprises 16 residues. In germline, CDR1 is MGHDK, CDR2 SYGVNS. This CDR3 is CASSEVTSDTTDTQYF. CDR3 sequence (DNA): TGTGCCAGCAGTGAAGTGACTAGCGATACCACAGATACGCAGTATTTT.

This clone occurred a few times. The chain has TRBV19 and TRBJ2-1, with D uncertain. This CDR3 has 14 amino acids. The germline V gene encodes CDR1 LNHDA and CDR2 SQIVND (reference sequence). V was shortened by 6 bases and J by 4 bases, with 13 bases between the two germline ends. The CDR3 sequence is CASRVGARYNEQFF. The CDR3 DNA follows: TGTGCCAGTAGGGTCGGCGCCCGTTACAATGAGCAGTTCTTC.

This clone showed up just a few times. J is TRBJ2-7 and V is TRBV27, with 8 bases aligning to TRBD1. The CDR3 sequence is 14 residues long. V dropped 7 bases and J dropped 2; count of bases not matched to a gene: 7. CDR1 and CDR2 (germline): MNHEY, SMNVEV (reference sequence). CDR3 region: CASKDRDRPYEQYF. CDR3 DNA: TGTGCCAGCAAGGATAGGGACAGGCCCTACGAGCAGTACTTC.

The rearrangement links TRBV27 to TRBJ2-1, with 11 bases identical to TRBD2. From germline, CDR1 is MNHEY and CDR2 SMNVEV (reference sequence). V shed 4 bases, J shed 4 bases, and the junction held 18 bases outside the gene matches. The CDR3 is 20 amino acids. DNA for the CDR3: TGTGCCAGCAGTTCCTTTTACATCCCCGCTAGCGGGGGGATATACAATGAGCAGTTCTTC. Its protein product is CASSSFYIPASGGIYNEQFF.

The CDR3 coding sequence is TGTGCCAGCAGCTTGGCTGCAGGGGGCCTCTCTGGAAACACCATATATTTT. It codes for CASSLAAGGLSGNTIYF. The V call is TRBV5-6, the J call TRBJ1-3; 8 nucleotides match TRBD1. CDR3 size: 17 residues. CDR1 SGHDT and CDR2 YYEEEE come from the germline V gene. V shed 0 bases and J 0 bases; nucleotides not matched to a gene: 5. The full variable domain, its missing parts supplied by reference TRBV5-6 and TRBJ1-3, is DAGVTQSPTHLIKTRGQQVTLRCSPKSGHDTVSWYQQALGQGPQFIFQYYEEEERQRGNFPDRFSGHQFPNYSSELNVNALLLGDSALYLCASSLAAGGLSGNTIYFGEGSWLTVV.

This chain connects TRBV19 to TRBJ2-3, with 14 bases fitting TRBD2. The CDR3 loop spans 15 amino acids. V lost 5 bases and J lost 10; bases outside the gene matches: 8. Germline V lookup: CDR1 LNHDA, CDR2 SQIVND (reference sequence). The CDR3 coding sequence is TGTGCCAGTAGTTCGACTAGCGGGGGGGCCCCTGCGCAGTATTTT. This translates into CASSSTSGGAPAQYF.

The J gene is TRBJ2-2, the V gene TRBV19; D not resolved. Trimming pared 3 bases from V and 4 bases from J, leaving 9 bases between. The CDR3 contains 14 residues. In germline, CDR1 is LNHDA, CDR2 SQIVND (reference sequence). CDR3 loop: CASSISGSTGELFF. CDR3 nucleotides: TGTGCCAGTAGTATTTCCGGTTCCACCGGGGAGCTGTTTTTT.

The chain links TRBV15 to TRBJ2-3; TRBD2 might be the D (5 bases). The CDR3 is 12 residues long. Germline lookup yields CDR1 LNHNV and CDR2 YYDKDF (reference sequence). Trimming took 3 bases from V and 8 from J, leaving 9 bases between them. CDR3 sequence: CATSRGSGTQYF. The CDR3 nucleotides are TGTGCCACCAGCAGGGGAAGCGGTACGCAGTATTTT.

Written as DNA, the CDR3 is TGTGCCAGCAGCTATAGCGCCAGGGGCGACGACGAGCAGTACTTC. This translates into CASSYSARGDDEQYF. The gene calls are TRBV7-3 and TRBJ2-7; D may be TRBD1 (6 bases). With 4 bases removed from V and 5 bases from J, the gap between germline ends came to 18 bases. The CDR3 loop spans 15 amino acids. Germline V CDR1 and CDR2: SGHTA, FQGTGA.

This chain links TRBV18 with TRBJ2-7, with D maybe TRBD1 (6 bases). There are 14 residues in the CDR3. V gave up 3 bases and J gave up 3 bases, with 12 bases separating them. Per germline, CDR1 KGHSH and CDR2 LQKENI. The CDR3 is CASSPTGQLYEQYF. The CDR3 DNA reads TGTGCCAGCTCACCTACTGGACAGCTCTACGAGCAGTACTTC. The whole variable domain, remainder taken from reference TRBV18 and TRBJ2-7, is NAGVMQNPRHLVRRRGQEARLRCSPMKGHSHVYWYRQLPEEGLKFMVYLQKENIIDESGMPKERFSAEFPKEGPSILRIQQVVRGDSAAYFCASSPTGQLYEQYFGPGTRLTVT.